The clone carrying this T cell receptor beta chain was counted a few times. This entry belongs to a study of blood T cell repertoires in COVID-19. At the level of the study: Sites in the United States, Italy and Spain provided acute and convalescent COVID-19 samples. PBMCs, B-cell-depleted T cells, or T cells provided the cDNA or gDNA that made up the material.

Assay used: immunoSEQ multiplex PCR; TCRdb lists only in-frame clones, some missing. The table has about 210,000 clones, under 95% seen once. The sample taken for sequencing was peripheral blood. This clonotype was obtained from a man aged 30-40 years with acute or convalescent COVID-19.

CDR3 coding DNA: TGTGCCAGCAGTTTCCAGGGGGGCGGAAACACCATATATTTT. This sequence encodes CASSFQGGGNTIYF. This chain links TRBV2 with TRBJ1-3; 7 nucleotides match TRBD1. This CDR3 is built from 14 residues. CDR1 and CDR2 from the germline V gene are SNHLY and FYNNEI. Unmatched junction bases numbered 5, after V lost 5 bases and J lost 4 bases.